The clone carrying this TCR beta chain was recorded a few times. This record belongs to a study of blood T cell repertoires in COVID-19. This table comes from immunoSEQ multiplex PCR, and its TCRdb copy is limited to in-frame clones, with some not included. This repertoire shows some 250,000 clones, roughly 85% found once; its top ten account for about 1.9%. J was trimmed by 7 bases and V by 3 bases; bases with no gene match: 14. The CDR3 totals 17 residues. CDR1 is SGHRS, CDR2 YFSETQ, per germline. Sequencing was done on a sample of PBMCs or T cells enriched from blood (not recorded which). J is TRBJ2-7 and V is TRBV5-1; 12 bases align to TRBD2. The clonotype comes from a woman aged 45-65 years who had recovered from COVID-19. CDR3 bases: TGCGCCAGCAGCTCACTAGCGGGAGGTACTAGGAGTGTGGAGCAGTACTTC. This encodes CASSSLAGGTRSVEQYF.